This T cell receptor beta chain was retrieved from a study of T-cell reconstitution after alpha-beta-depleted transplantation in children. The authors prepared the TCRbeta library with unique molecular identifiers. From the PCR reads, TCRdb called clonotypes with MiXCR, one entry per CDR3 protein. This table has about 6,100 distinct CDR3 sequences, 16% appearing once. Germline V gene data show CDR1 as MNHEY and CDR2 as SVGEGT. CDR3 length equals 12 residues. V lost 7 bases to trimming and J lost 5 bases, with 11 bases between them. The receptor's source is a male patient aged 10 to 17 who had a stem cell transplant for acute myeloid leukemia, so the T cells may come from the graft donor. V and J are TRBV6-2 or TRBV6-3 and TRBJ2-5; unclear D gene. The input for sequencing was PBMCs, mostly from graft donor cells, taken 60 days after TCRalphabeta/CD19-depleted stem cell transplant. The CDR3 spells CASKASAETQYF. In DNA form, the CDR3 reads TGTGCCAGCAAGGCCAGCGCGGAGACCCAGTACTTC.